The following is a T cell receptor (beta chain) sequence with its context. Its antigen is not identified. CDR1 and CDR2 (germline): MGHDK, SYGVNS. CDR3 length: 16 amino acids. The V and J ends lost 7 bases and 2 bases respectively, with 21 bases between them. Unstimulated regulatory T cells (CD4+CD25+CD127-), CD4+CD25- non-regulatory cells, CD4 and CD8 cells were FACS-sorted from thawed PBMCs. These data are taken from a study of Tregs in tolerant kidney transplant recipients. Study results and caveats: Some patients' samples used different primers over time, so nucleotide sequences weren't comparable.

The assay was immunoSEQ multiplex PCR, and TCRdb's table has in-frame clones only and misses some. Here the sample spans tens of thousands of clones, 95% to 98% being singletons. The material sequenced was CD4+ T cells from blood, taken before the transplant. The V call is TRBV25-1, the J call TRBJ2-7; the D gene is possibly TRBD2 (6 bases). The source is a human donor who received a combined kidney and bone marrow transplant. The CDR3 nucleotides are TGTGCCAGCACCGAGTGGGGCGGGGCAGGACCCTACGAGCAGTACTTC. It encodes CASTEWGGAGPYEQYF.